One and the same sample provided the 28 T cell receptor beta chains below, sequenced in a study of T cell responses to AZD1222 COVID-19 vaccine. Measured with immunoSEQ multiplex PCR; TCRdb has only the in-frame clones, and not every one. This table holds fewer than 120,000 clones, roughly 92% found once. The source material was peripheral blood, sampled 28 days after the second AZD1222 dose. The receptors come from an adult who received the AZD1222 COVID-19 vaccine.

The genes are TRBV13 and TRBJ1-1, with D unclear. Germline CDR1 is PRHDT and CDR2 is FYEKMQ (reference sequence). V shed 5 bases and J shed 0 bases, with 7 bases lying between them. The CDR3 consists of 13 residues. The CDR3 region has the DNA TGTGCCAGCAGCCTAACAATGAACACTGAAGCTTTCTTT. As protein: CASSLTMNTEAFF.

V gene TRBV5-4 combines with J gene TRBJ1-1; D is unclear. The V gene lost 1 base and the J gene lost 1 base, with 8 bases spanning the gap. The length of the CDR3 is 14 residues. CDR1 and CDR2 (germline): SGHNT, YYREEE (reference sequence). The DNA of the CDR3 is TGTGCCAGCAGCTTGCGACCGCCGAACACTGAAGCTTTCTTT. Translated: CASSLRPPNTEAFF.

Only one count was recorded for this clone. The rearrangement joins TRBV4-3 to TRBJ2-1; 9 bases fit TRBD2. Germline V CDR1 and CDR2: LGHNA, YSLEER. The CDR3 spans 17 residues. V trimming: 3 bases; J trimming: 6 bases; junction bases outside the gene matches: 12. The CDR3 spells CASSQNRGGGALNEQFF. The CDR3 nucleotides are TGCGCCAGCAGCCAGAATCGGGGCGGGGGGGCTCTCAATGAGCAGTTCTTC.

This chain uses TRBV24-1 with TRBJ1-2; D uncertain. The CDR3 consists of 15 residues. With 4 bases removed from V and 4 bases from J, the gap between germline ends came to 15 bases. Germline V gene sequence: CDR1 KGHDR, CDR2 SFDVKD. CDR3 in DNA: TGTGCCACCAGTGACTCGGGTCCGCAAGGCTATGGCTACACCTTC. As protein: CATSDSGPQGYGYTF.

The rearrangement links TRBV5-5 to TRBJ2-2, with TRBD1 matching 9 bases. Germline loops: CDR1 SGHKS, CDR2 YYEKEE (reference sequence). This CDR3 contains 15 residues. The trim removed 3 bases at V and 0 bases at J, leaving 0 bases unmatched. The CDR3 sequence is CASSWDRANTGELFF. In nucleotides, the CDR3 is TGTGCCAGCAGCTGGGACAGGGCGAACACCGGGGAGCTGTTTTTT.

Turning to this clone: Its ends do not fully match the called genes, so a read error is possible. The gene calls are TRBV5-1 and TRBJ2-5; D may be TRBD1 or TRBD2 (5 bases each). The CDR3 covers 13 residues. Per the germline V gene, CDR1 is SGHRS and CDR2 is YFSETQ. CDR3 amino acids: CASSSDAGTSLHF. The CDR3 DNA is TGCGCCAGCAGCTCGGACGCCGGGACGAGTTTACACTTC.

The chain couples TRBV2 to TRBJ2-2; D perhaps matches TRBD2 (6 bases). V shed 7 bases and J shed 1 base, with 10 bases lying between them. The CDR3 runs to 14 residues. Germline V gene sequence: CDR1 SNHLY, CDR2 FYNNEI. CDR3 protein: CASTGLKNTGELFF. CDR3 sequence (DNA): TGTGCCAGCACGGGACTGAAGAACACCGGGGAGCTGTTTTTT.

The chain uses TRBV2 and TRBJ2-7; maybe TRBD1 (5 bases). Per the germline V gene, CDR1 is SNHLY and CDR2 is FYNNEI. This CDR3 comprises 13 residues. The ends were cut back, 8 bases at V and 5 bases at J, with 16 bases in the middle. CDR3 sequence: CASEARVFDEQYF. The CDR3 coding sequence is TGTGCCAGCGAAGCCAGGGTTTTCGACGAGCAGTACTTC.

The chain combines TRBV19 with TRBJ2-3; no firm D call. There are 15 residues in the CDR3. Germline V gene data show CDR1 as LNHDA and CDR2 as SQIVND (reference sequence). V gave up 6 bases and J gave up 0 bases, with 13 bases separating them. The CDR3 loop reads CASRETSYSTDTQYF. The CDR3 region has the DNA TGTGCCAGTAGGGAGACTTCCTATAGCACAGATACGCAGTATTTT.

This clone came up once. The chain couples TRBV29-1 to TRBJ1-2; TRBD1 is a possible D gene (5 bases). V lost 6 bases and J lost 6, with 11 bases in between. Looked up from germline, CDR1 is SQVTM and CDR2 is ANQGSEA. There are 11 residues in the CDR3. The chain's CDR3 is CSVVGGNGYTF. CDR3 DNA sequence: TGCAGCGTCGTGGGGGGGAATGGCTACACCTTC.

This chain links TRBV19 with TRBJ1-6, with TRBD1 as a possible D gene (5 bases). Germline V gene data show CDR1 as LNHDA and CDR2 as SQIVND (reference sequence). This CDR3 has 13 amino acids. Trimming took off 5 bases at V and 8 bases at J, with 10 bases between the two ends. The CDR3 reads CASSPEGYSPLHF. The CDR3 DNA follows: TGTGCCAGTAGTCCCGAGGGGTATTCACCCCTCCACTTT.

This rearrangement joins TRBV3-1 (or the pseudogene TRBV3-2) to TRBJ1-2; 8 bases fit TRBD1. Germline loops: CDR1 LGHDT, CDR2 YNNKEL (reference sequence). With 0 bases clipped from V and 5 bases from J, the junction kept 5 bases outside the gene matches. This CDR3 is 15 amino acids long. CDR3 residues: CASSQESGGLYGYTF. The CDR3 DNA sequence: TGTGCCAGCAGCCAAGAGTCAGGGGGCTTGTATGGCTACACCTTC.

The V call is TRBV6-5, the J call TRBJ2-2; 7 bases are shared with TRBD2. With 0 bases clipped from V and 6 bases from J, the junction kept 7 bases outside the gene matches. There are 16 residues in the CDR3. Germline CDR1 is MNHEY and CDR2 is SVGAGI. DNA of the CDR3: TGTGCCAGCAGTTACTCACCGGGGGGTCTGGCCGGGGAGCTGTTTTTT. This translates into CASSYSPGGLAGELFF.

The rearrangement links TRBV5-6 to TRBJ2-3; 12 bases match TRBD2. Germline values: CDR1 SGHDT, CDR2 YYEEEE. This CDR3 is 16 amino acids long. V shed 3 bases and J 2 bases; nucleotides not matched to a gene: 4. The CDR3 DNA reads TGTGCCAGCAGCTCAACTAGCGGGGGGACCACAGATACGCAGTATTTT. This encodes CASSSTSGGTTDTQYF.

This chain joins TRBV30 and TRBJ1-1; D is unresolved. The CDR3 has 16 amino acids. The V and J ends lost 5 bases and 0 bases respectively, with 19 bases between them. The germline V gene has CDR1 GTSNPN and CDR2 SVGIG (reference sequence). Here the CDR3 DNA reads TGTGCCTGGGGCCGGGCCAAACCCCTGTTGAACACTGAAGCTTTCTTT. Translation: CAWGRAKPLLNTEAFF. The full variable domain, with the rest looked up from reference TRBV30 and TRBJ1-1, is SQTIHQWPATLVQPVGSPLSLECTVEGTSNPNLYWYRQAAGRGLQLLFYSVGIGQISSEVPQNLSASRPQDRQFILSSKKLLLSDSGFYLCAWGRAKPLLNTEAFFGQGTRLTVV.

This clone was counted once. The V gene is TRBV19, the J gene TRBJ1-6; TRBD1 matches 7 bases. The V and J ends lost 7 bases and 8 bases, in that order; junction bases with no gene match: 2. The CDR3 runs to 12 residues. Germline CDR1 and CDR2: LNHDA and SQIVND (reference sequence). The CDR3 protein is CASTDRDSPLHF. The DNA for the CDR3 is TGTGCCAGTACCGACAGGGATTCACCCCTCCACTTT. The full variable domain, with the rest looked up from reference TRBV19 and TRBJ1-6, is DGGITQSPKYLFRKEGQNVTLSCEQNLNHDAMYWYRQDPGQGLRLIYYSQIVNDFQKGDIAEGYSVSREKKESFPLTVTSAQKNPTAFYLCASTDRDSPLHFGNGTRLTVT.

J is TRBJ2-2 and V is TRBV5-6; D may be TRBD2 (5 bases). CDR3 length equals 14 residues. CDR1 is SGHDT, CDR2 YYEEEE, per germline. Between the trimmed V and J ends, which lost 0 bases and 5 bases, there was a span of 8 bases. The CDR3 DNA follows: TGTGCCAGCAGCTTGGTGGGAGAAACCGGGGAGCTGTTTTTT. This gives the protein CASSLVGETGELFF.

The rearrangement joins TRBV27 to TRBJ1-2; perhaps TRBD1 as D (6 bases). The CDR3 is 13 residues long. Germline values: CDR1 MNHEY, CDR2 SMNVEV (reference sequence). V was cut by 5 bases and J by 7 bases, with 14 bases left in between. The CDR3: CASSQQGLSGYTF. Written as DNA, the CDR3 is TGTGCCAGCAGTCAACAGGGTTTGAGTGGCTACACCTTC.

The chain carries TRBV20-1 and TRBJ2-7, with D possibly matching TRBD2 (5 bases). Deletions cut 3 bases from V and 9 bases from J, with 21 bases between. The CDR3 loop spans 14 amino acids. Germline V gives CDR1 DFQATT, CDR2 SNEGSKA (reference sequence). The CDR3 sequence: CSASNTGLSEVQYF. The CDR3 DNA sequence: TGCAGTGCTAGTAATACCGGCCTATCGGAGGTGCAGTACTTC.

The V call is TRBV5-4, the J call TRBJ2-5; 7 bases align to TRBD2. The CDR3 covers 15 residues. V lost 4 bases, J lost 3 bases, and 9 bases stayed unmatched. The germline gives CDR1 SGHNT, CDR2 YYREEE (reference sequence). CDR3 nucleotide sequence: TGTGCCAGCAGCCCACAGCCGGGACTAAAAGAGACCCAGTACTTC. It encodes CASSPQPGLKETQYF.

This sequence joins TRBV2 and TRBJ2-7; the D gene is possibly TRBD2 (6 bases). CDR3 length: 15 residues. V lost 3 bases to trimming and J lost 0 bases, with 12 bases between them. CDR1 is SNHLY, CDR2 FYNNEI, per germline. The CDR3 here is CASSDRDWFSYEQYF. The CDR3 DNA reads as TGTGCCAGCAGTGATCGGGACTGGTTCTCCTACGAGCAGTACTTC.

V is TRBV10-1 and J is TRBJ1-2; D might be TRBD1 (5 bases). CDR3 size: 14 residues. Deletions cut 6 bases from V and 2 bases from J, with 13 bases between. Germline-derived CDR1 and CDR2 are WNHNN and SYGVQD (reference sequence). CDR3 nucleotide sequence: TGCGCCAGCAGCCGACAGACAAAGAACTATGGCTACACCTTC. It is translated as CASSRQTKNYGYTF.

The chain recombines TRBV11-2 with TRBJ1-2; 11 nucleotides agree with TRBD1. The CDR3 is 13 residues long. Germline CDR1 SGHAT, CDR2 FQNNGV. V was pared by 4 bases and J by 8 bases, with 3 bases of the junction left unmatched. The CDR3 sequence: CASSSDRGLGYTF. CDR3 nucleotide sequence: TGTGCCAGCAGCTCGGACAGGGGGCTAGGCTACACCTTC.

The CDR3: CASSFGQGQHNPSGNTIYF. CDR3 nucleotides: TGTGCCAGCAGCTTCGGACAGGGCCAACATAACCCCTCTGGAAACACCATATATTTT. The chain is built from TRBV7-8 and TRBJ1-3; 8 nucleotides align to TRBD1. V lost 3 bases to trimming and J lost 0 bases; unmatched junction nucleotides: 13. Germline V gene lookup returns CDR1 SGHVS and CDR2 FQNEAQ. The CDR3 has 19 amino acids.

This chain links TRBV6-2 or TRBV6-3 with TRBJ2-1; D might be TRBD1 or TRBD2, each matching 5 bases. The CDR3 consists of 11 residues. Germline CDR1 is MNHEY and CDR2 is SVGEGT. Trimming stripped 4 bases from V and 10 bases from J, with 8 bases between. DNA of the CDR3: TGTGCCAGCAGTTGGGGGAGAGAGCAGTTCTTC. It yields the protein CASSWGREQFF.

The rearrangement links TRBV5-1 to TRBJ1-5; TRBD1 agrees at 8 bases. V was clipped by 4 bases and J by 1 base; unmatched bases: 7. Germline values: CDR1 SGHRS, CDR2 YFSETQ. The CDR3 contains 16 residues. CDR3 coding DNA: TGCGCCAGCAGCCCCGGGACAGGAAGAAGCAATCAGCCCCAGCATTTT. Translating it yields CASSPGTGRSNQPQHF.

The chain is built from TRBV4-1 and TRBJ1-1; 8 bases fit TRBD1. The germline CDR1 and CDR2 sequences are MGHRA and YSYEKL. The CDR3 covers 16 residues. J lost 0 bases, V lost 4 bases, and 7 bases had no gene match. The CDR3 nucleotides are TGCGCCAGCAGCCCACGGACAGGGCTATTGAACACTGAAGCTTTCTTT. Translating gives CASSPRTGLLNTEAFF.

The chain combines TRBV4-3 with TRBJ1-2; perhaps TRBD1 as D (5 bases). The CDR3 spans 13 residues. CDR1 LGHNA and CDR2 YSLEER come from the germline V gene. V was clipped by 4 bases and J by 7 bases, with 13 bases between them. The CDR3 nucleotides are TGCGCCAGCAGCCTGGGCGGGGGTTCTGGCTACACCTTC. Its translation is CASSLGGGSGYTF.